The clone carrying this T cell receptor (beta chain) has a count of ten or more. Its antigen remains unknown. TCR beta VDJ and CDR3 were profiled, and genomic DNA was the template. Via MiXCR, TCRdb re-called the reads, giving one row per CDR3 protein. The sample holds around 170,000 distinct CDR3 sequences, just under 65% seen once. This CDR3 contains 12 residues. With V trimmed by 1 base and J by 7 bases, 0 bases remained unmatched. Germline V gene lookup returns CDR1 MDHEN and CDR2 SYDVKM. This specimen belongs to a study of CD8+CD57+ T cells in acquired aplastic anemia. Study as a whole: DNA per sorted CD4+ or CD8+ sample ranged roughly 0.19 to 30 ug, averaging 3.2 ug.

Study-level results: Fewer than 35 CD8+ CDR3 sequences occurred in both the patients and the controls. Controls did not differ significantly from patients in CD8+ Simpson's diversity.

Sequencing was done on a sample of sorted CD4+, CD8+, or CD8+CD57+ T cells (not recorded which) from PBMCs. The sequence was obtained from a human donor in good health. The chain couples TRBV28 to TRBJ1-1, with TRBD1 identical over 7 bases. CDR3 DNA sequence: TGTGCCAGCAGTTTATCAGGGGGTGAAGCTTTCTTT. This encodes CASSLSGGEAFF.